The 29 T cell receptor beta chains presented below share a single source sample, sequenced in a study of T cells after somatic rescue of genetic block (dated by TCRdb to the early 2020s). Library construction relied on the immunoSEQ multiplex PCR assay. Sourced from immuneACCESS, this table was stored by TCRdb with only in-frame sequences that have V and J called. A share of the clones is absent; for the studies checked, an unresolved V gene accounts for under half, and the remainder has no known explanation. This sample lists about 110,000 clones; about 89% were detected once. The ten largest clonotypes hold roughly 1.5% of the sample. Sequencing was carried out using peripheral blood mononuclear cells (PBMCs). The receptors were sampled from a woman aged 18 to 35.

The rearrangement uses TRBV5-1 and TRBJ2-5; possible D gene TRBD2, 6 bases. The V gene's germline CDR1 is SGHRS and CDR2 YFSETQ. The V end was cut by 1 base, the J end by 3 bases, with 7 bases between. This CDR3 has 13 amino acids. The CDR3 DNA sequence: TGCGCCAGCAGCTTGACGGGGGAAGAGACCCAGTACTTC. Its protein product is CASSLTGEETQYF.

This clone was detected only once. The chain couples TRBV27 to TRBJ2-5, with 10 bases matching TRBD2. Germline CDR1 is MNHEY and CDR2 is SMNVEV (reference sequence). Unmatched junction bases numbered 6, after V lost 4 bases and J lost 4 bases. The CDR3 totals 15 residues. The CDR3 is CASSSPAGGRETQYF. CDR3 nucleotides: TGTGCCAGCAGTTCTCCAGCGGGGGGGAGAGAGACCCAGTACTTC.

The chain carries TRBV28 and TRBJ1-1, with D possibly TRBD1 on 5 matching bases. The CDR3 covers 15 residues. V lost 6 bases and J 4 bases, leaving 18 bases between the germline ends. Per the germline V gene, CDR1 is MDHEN and CDR2 is SYDVKM. The chain's CDR3 is CASSLTHGASTEAFF. Written as DNA, the CDR3 is TGTGCCAGCAGCCTAACGCATGGGGCTAGCACTGAAGCTTTCTTT.

This clone was seen a handful of times. The V and J genes are TRBV19 and TRBJ1-2; 8 positions agree with TRBD1. Germline V CDR1 and CDR2: LNHDA, SQIVND (reference sequence). The CDR3 spans 14 residues. V shed 5 bases and J 3 bases; nucleotides not matched to a gene: 5. DNA for the CDR3: TGTGCCAGTAGTCCAGACAGGGGAGACTATGGCTACACCTTC. Protein sequence: CASSPDRGDYGYTF.

The chain joins TRBV27 to TRBJ2-3; D gene ambiguous. Trimming stripped 2 bases from V and 2 bases from J, with 11 bases between. Germline loops: CDR1 MNHEY, CDR2 SMNVEV (reference sequence). The CDR3 covers 15 residues. CDR3: CASSLGRANTDTQYF. The CDR3 DNA follows: TGTGCCAGCAGTTTAGGACGTGCCAACACAGATACGCAGTATTTT.

This chain joins TRBV6-5 and TRBJ2-5; TRBD2 matches at 7 bases. The CDR3 contains 14 residues. From germline, CDR1 is MNHEY and CDR2 SVGAGI. V was clipped by 0 bases and J by 4 bases; unmatched bases: 2. For the CDR3, the DNA is TGTGCCAGCAGTTACTCCGGACTAGGAGAGACCCAGTACTTC. Residues: CASSYSGLGETQYF.

The chain carries TRBV7-9 and TRBJ2-3; TRBD2 aligns across 9 bases. From germline, CDR1 is SEHNR and CDR2 FQNEAQ (reference sequence). The CDR3 consists of 15 residues. After removal of 4 bases from V and 7 bases from J, the junction contained 9 bases not matched to a gene. CDR3 sequence (DNA): TGTGCCAGCAGCTCCCGGACTAGCGCTCGAAATACGCAGTATTTT. Residues: CASSSRTSARNTQYF.

The chain is built from TRBV30 and TRBJ2-5; 7 nucleotides align to TRBD2. The V gene's germline CDR1 is GTSNPN and CDR2 SVGIG (reference sequence). The CDR3 consists of 14 residues. Trimming took 4 bases from V and 4 from J; bases not matched to a gene: 9. The CDR3 is CAWKFGGKGETQYF. CDR3 in DNA: TGTGCCTGGAAGTTCGGGGGGAAGGGAGAGACCCAGTACTTC. The full variable domain, with the rest looked up from reference TRBV30 and TRBJ2-5, is SQTIHQWPATLVQPVGSPLSLECTVEGTSNPNLYWYRQAAGRGLQLLFYSVGIGQISSEVPQNLSASRPQDRQFILSSKKLLLSDSGFYLCAWKFGGKGETQYFGPGTRLLVL.

The chain combines TRBV2 with TRBJ2-1; 11 nucleotides align to TRBD2. The CDR3 length is 20 residues. CDR1 is SNHLY, CDR2 FYNNEI, per germline. Trimming took 6 bases from V and 0 from J; bases not matched to a gene: 16. In nucleotides, the CDR3 is TGTGCCAGCAGGAGAGGTCAGGGGCTAGCGGGGGGCAGCTCCTACAATGAGCAGTTCTTC. Translating gives CASRRGQGLAGGSSYNEQFF.

The chain joins TRBV29-1 to TRBJ1-3; 10 bases agree with TRBD1. Germline assignment: CDR1 SQVTM and CDR2 ANQGSEA. The CDR3 is made up of 15 amino acids. After removal of 7 bases from V and 1 base from J, the junction contained 7 bases not matched to a gene. The CDR3 sequence is CSAWGQGRSGNTIYF. DNA for the CDR3: TGCAGCGCCTGGGGACAGGGGAGATCTGGAAACACCATATATTTT.

This chain connects TRBV6-4 to TRBJ2-6; D is unresolved. Germline V gene sequence: CDR1 MRHNA, CDR2 SNTAGT. This CDR3 spans 16 amino acids. Trimming shortened V by 6 bases and J by 0 bases, and 12 bases separated the two germline ends. The CDR3 sequence is CASSSDESSGANVLTF. CDR3 DNA sequence: TGTGCCAGCAGCTCAGACGAATCCTCTGGGGCCAACGTCCTGACTTTC.

V usage is TRBV4-2 and J usage is TRBJ1-1, with 8 positions matching TRBD1. The CDR3 spans 15 residues. From germline, CDR1 is LGHNA and CDR2 YNFKEQ. V gave up 8 bases and J gave up 3 bases; unmatched junction bases: 11. As DNA, the CDR3 is TGTGCCAGCGCCTTCATGACAGGGGCGGACACTGAAGCTTTCTTT. This sequence encodes CASAFMTGADTEAFF.

This rearrangement joins TRBV28 to TRBJ1-2, with D hard to call. Deletions cut 3 bases from V and 7 bases from J, with 12 bases between. The CDR3 spans 13 residues. CDR1 and CDR2 from the germline V gene are MDHEN and SYDVKM. The CDR3 here is CASSLPSKSGYTF. CDR3 DNA: TGTGCCAGCAGTTTGCCTTCTAAGAGTGGCTACACCTTC.

This chain connects TRBV9 to TRBJ1-6, with D perhaps matching TRBD1 (5 bases). Germline V gene data show CDR1 as SGDLS and CDR2 as YYNGEE. V was trimmed by 5 bases and J by 2 bases, leaving 14 bases between them. This CDR3 region has 16 residues. CDR3 sequence (DNA): TGTGCCAGCAGGGGGGTGGGAGATACCTATAATTCACCCCTCCACTTT. Protein sequence: CASRGVGDTYNSPLHF. Full variable domain (remainder filled in from reference TRBV9 and TRBJ1-6): DSGVTQTPKHLITATGQRVTLRCSPRSGDLSVYWYQQSLDQGLQFLIQYYNGEERAKGNILERFSAQQFPDLHSELNLSSLELGDSALYFCASRGVGDTYNSPLHFGNGTRLTVT.

CDR3 sequence: CASSLSGVANYGYTF. The CDR3 nucleotides are TGTGCCAGCAGTTTATCTGGAGTAGCTAACTATGGCTACACCTTC. The chain couples TRBV27 to TRBJ1-2; the D is unclear. Per the germline V gene, CDR1 is MNHEY and CDR2 is SMNVEV (reference sequence). Trimming removed 0 bases at V and 0 bases at J, with 8 bases between. This CDR3 is 15 amino acids long.

V and J are TRBV7-2 and TRBJ2-7; 14 bases are shared with TRBD2. CDR3 length: 16 residues. CDR1 SGHTA and CDR2 FQGNSA come from the germline V gene. Trimming at V came to 3 bases and at J to 1 base, leaving 2 bases not matched to a gene. CDR3 in DNA: TGTGCCAGCAGCTTCTGGACTAGCGGGGGGTCCTACGAGCAGTACTTC. It specifies CASSFWTSGGSYEQYF.

V is TRBV5-4 and J is TRBJ1-2, with D unclear. The CDR3 loop spans 13 amino acids. Trimming removed 5 bases from V and 5 bases from J, with 13 bases in between. Germline V gene lookup returns CDR1 SGHNT and CDR2 YYREEE (reference sequence). This chain's CDR3 is CASSLIWDYGYTF. CDR3 nucleotides: TGTGCCAGCAGTCTTATATGGGATTATGGCTACACCTTC.

The rearrangement links TRBV5-6 to TRBJ2-7; 9 nucleotides match TRBD1. This CDR3 has 16 amino acids. V gave up 3 bases and J gave up 5 bases; unmatched junction bases: 12. Germline V CDR1 and CDR2: SGHDT, YYEEEE. CDR3 in DNA: TGTGCCAGCAGCTCACTCGGGGCACAGGGGGCTAACGAGCAGTACTTC. This sequence encodes CASSSLGAQGANEQYF.

This clone has only one observation. The rearrangement joins TRBV10-3 to TRBJ2-1, with no clear D. The CDR3 length is 13 residues. The V gene's germline CDR1 is ENHRY and CDR2 SYGVKD. Trimming cost V 4 bases and J 5 bases, with 9 bases left between them. Here the CDR3 reads CAISVDRNNEQFF. The DNA of the CDR3 is TGTGCCATCAGTGTTGACCGAAACAATGAGCAGTTCTTC.

In this sample, this clone turned up once. This chain uses TRBV9 with TRBJ2-1; D unresolved. The CDR3 is 14 residues long. With 0 bases removed from V and 12 bases from J, the gap between germline ends came to 16 bases. Germline assignment: CDR1 SGDLS and CDR2 YYNGEE. CDR3 nucleotides: TGTGCCAGCAGCGTAGAGCCCCTAAGCCTGTGGCAGTTCTTC. Translated, it gives CASSVEPLSLWQFF.

CDR3 bases: TGTGCCAGCAGCTTAGGCCCGGGGGAGAGCAAATATGGCTACACCTTC. This codes for CASSLGPGESKYGYTF. V and J are TRBV11-1 and TRBJ1-2; weak D call: TRBD1 (5 bases). Germline assignment: CDR1 SGHAT and CDR2 FQDESV (reference sequence). V was clipped by 1 base and J by 5 bases, with 17 bases between them. The CDR3 runs 16 residues. Full variable domain (rest looked up from reference TRBV11-1 and TRBJ1-2): EAEVAQSPRYKITEKSQAVAFWCDPISGHATLYWYRQILGQGPELLVQFQDESVVDDSQLPKDRFSAERLKGVDSTLKIQPAELGDSAMYLCASSLGPGESKYGYTFGSGTRLTVV.

This chain links TRBV7-6 with TRBJ2-5; TRBD1 might be the D (6 bases). Germline V lookup: CDR1 SGHVS, CDR2 FNYEAQ. The V and J ends lost 3 bases and 1 base respectively, with 12 bases between them. This CDR3 region has 15 residues. The CDR3 reads CASSFIDRLQETQYF. CDR3 bases: TGTGCCAGCAGCTTTATAGACAGGCTCCAAGAGACCCAGTACTTC.

The chain recombines TRBV11-2 with TRBJ1-4; no definite D call. The CDR3 covers 14 residues. Germline CDR1 is SGHAT and CDR2 is FQNNGV. Between the trimmed V and J ends, which lost 4 bases and 3 bases, there was a span of 9 bases. In nucleotides, the CDR3 is TGTGCCAGCAGCTCGTCTCCAGCTAATGAAAAACTGTTTTTT. It specifies CASSSSPANEKLFF.

The chain uses TRBV5-6 and TRBJ2-1; 11 positions agree with TRBD1. The V gene's germline CDR1 is SGHDT and CDR2 YYEEEE. CDR3 length: 17 amino acids. V gave up 0 bases and J gave up 7 bases; unmatched junction bases: 9. The CDR3 loop is CASSLAPWTGGGNEQFF. The CDR3 nucleotides read TGTGCCAGCAGCTTGGCACCCTGGACAGGGGGCGGGAATGAGCAGTTCTTC.

The chain joins TRBV25-1 to TRBJ2-5; either TRBD1 or TRBD2 may fit D (5 bases each). Germline assignment: CDR1 MGHDK and CDR2 SYGVNS. Trimming pared 1 base from V and 0 bases from J, leaving 9 bases between. The CDR3 loop spans 15 amino acids. The CDR3: CASSESGRNQETQYF. CDR3 bases: TGTGCCAGCAGTGAATCGGGACGGAACCAAGAGACCCAGTACTTC.

The chain's CDR3 is CASSLGVVSLGGNTIYF. Here the CDR3 DNA reads TGTGCCAGCAGCTTAGGGGTAGTCTCGCTTGGTGGAAACACCATATATTTT. The V call is TRBV13, the J call TRBJ1-3; no firm D call. Trimming took off 0 bases at V and 3 bases at J, with 15 bases between the two ends. The germline V gene has CDR1 PRHDT and CDR2 FYEKMQ (reference sequence). CDR3 size: 17 residues.

The rearrangement uses TRBV9 and TRBJ2-1; weak D call: TRBD1 (5 bases). The germline V gene encodes CDR1 SGDLS and CDR2 YYNGEE. V was trimmed by 1 base and J by 9 bases, leaving 5 bases between them. The CDR3 is 11 amino acids. As DNA, the CDR3 is TGTGCCAGCAGCGTAAGGGGTGAGCAGTTCTTC. This sequence encodes CASSVRGEQFF. Using reference TRBV9 and TRBJ2-1 for the parts outside the CDR3, the full variable domain is DSGVTQTPKHLITATGQRVTLRCSPRSGDLSVYWYQQSLDQGLQFLIQYYNGEERAKGNILERFSAQQFPDLHSELNLSSLELGDSALYFCASSVRGEQFFGPGTRLTVL.

This chain joins TRBV28 and TRBJ1-2; no reliable D call. This CDR3 has 13 amino acids. Trimming removed 1 base at V and 6 bases at J, with 9 bases between. Germline assignment: CDR1 MDHEN and CDR2 SYDVKM. CDR3 sequence: CASSLSAGNGYTF. CDR3 in DNA: TGTGCCAGCAGTTTATCAGCGGGGAATGGCTACACCTTC.

V is TRBV5-3 and J is TRBJ1-5, with TRBD1 matching 7 bases. TRBV5-3 is known as an ORF, though its function is uncertain. Trimming cost V 0 bases and J 7 bases; bases outside gene matches: 7. The length of the CDR3 is 15 residues. As DNA, the CDR3 is TGTGCCAGAAGCTTGGGCCGACAGGGAAGGCAGCCCCAGCATTTT. It is translated as CARSLGRQGRQPQHF.